This T cell receptor (beta chain) was identified during a study of cytomegalovirus exposure and HLA in healthy donors. Overall study: Membership in the Caucasian-associated ancestry cluster was found for 81% of fewer than 450 genotyped donors.

Germline trimming cut 4 bases from V and 2 bases from J; bases unmatched to any gene: 8. The CDR3 runs to 15 residues. Germline lookup yields CDR1 SGHAT and CDR2 FQNNGV. The study ran its PCR with 60 Vbeta and 13 Jbeta primers. Here immunoSEQ multiplex PCR was the method, and the copy in TCRdb shows in-frame clones only, minus some. The table lists tens of thousands of clones, 82% of them singletons. The chain joins TRBV11-2 to TRBJ2-7; 7 bases align to TRBD2. Sequenced material: PBMCs. This receptor was taken from a man over 45 in good health and CMV-seronegative. The CDR3 nucleotides read TGTGCCAGCAGCTCCCCCCCGGGAGGAGCCTACGAGCAGTACTTC. Translating gives CASSSPPGGAYEQYF.